Below, 25 T cell receptor beta chains from the same sample are listed, as sequenced in a study of siplizumab effects on memory and regulatory T cells. Measured with immunoSEQ multiplex PCR; TCRdb has only the in-frame clones, and not every one. Of 95,000 to 110,000 clones detected, over 85% appear once; the ten largest clones hold approximately 0.58%. Sequenced input: Tregs sorted from blood. Receptor source: a human donor in good health.

The rearrangement links TRBV27 to TRBJ1-6; 7 bases align to TRBD1. With V trimmed by 5 bases and J by 7 bases, 17 bases remained unmatched. CDR1 MNHEY and CDR2 SMNVEV come from the germline V gene (reference sequence). The CDR3 contains 18 residues. CDR3 coding DNA: TGTGCCAGCAGTCTGACGATCCTAAGACAGGGTGGAAATTCACCCCTCCACTTT. Protein: CASSLTILRQGGNSPLHF.

The rearrangement links TRBV11-1 to TRBJ2-7; unclear D gene. V gave up 2 bases and J gave up 0 bases, with 8 bases separating them. CDR1 and CDR2 from the germline V gene are SGHAT and FQDESV (reference sequence). The CDR3 has 14 amino acids. CDR3 amino acids: CASSLTTASYEQYF. The DNA of the CDR3 is TGTGCCAGCAGCTTAACAACAGCCTCCTACGAGCAGTACTTC.

The J gene is TRBJ2-3, the V gene TRBV9, with a possible D match to TRBD1 (7 bases). The CDR3 spans 13 residues. From germline, CDR1 is SGDLS and CDR2 YYNGEE. V lost 4 bases and J 5 bases, leaving 11 bases between the germline ends. CDR3: CASSPQGGDTQYF. In DNA, the CDR3 is TGTGCCAGCAGCCCCCAGGGGGGAGATACGCAGTATTTT.

The chain links TRBV5-1 to TRBJ1-6; D is undetermined. The germline gives CDR1 SGHRS, CDR2 YFSETQ. CDR3 length: 15 residues. Trimming took off 0 bases at V and 6 bases at J, with 10 bases between the two ends. CDR3 protein: CASSLDLRPNSPLHF. DNA of the CDR3: TGCGCCAGCAGCTTGGACCTTCGACCTAATTCACCCCTCCACTTT.

The chain is built from TRBV19 and TRBJ1-5; 7 bases are a match to TRBD1. The CDR3 length is 13 residues. CDR1 is LNHDA and CDR2 is SQIVND in the germline V gene (reference sequence). The trim removed 6 bases at V and 5 bases at J, leaving 4 bases unmatched. The CDR3 region is CASRPGTDQPQHF. The DNA for the CDR3 is TGTGCCAGTAGACCCGGGACAGATCAGCCCCAGCATTTT.

The V gene is TRBV4-1, the J gene TRBJ1-1; 8 bases match TRBD1. The CDR3 has 16 amino acids. Germline V gene lookup returns CDR1 MGHRA and CDR2 YSYEKL. The J segment lost 1 base and the V segment lost 2 bases, leaving 6 bases of the junction unmatched. Here the CDR3 reads CASSQIAGGRNTEAFF. The CDR3 nucleotides read TGCGCCAGCAGCCAAATCGCAGGGGGCCGGAACACTGAAGCTTTCTTT.

The chain has TRBV25-1 and TRBJ1-4; 9 bases map to TRBD1. The CDR3 sequence is 15 residues long. CDR1 and CDR2 from the germline V gene are MGHDK and SYGVNS. V dropped 7 bases and J dropped 3; count of bases not matched to a gene: 6. The DNA of the CDR3 is TGTGCCAGCACCGACAGGGGGTCGGCTAATGAAAAACTGTTTTTT. Translated, it gives CASTDRGSANEKLFF.

V gene TRBV9 combines with J gene TRBJ1-4; 12 bases match TRBD1. Germline trimming cut 2 bases from V and 7 bases from J; bases unmatched to any gene: 6. This CDR3 is built from 16 residues. Germline loops: CDR1 SGDLS, CDR2 YYNGEE. The CDR3 sequence: CASSVGQGARSEKLFF. The CDR3 nucleotides are TGTGCCAGCAGCGTGGGACAGGGGGCAAGGAGTGAAAAACTGTTTTTT.

The rearrangement links TRBV27 to TRBJ1-2; D remains ambiguous. The CDR3 loop spans 14 amino acids. V dropped 1 base and J dropped 2 bases, with 8 bases sitting between them. Germline V gene lookup returns CDR1 MNHEY and CDR2 SMNVEV (reference sequence). The CDR3 DNA follows: TGTGCCAGCAGTTTATATGCAGGCAACTATGGCTACACCTTC. Encoded protein: CASSLYAGNYGYTF.

The rearrangement links TRBV6-5 to TRBJ1-1; D call uncertain. In germline, CDR1 is MNHEY, CDR2 SVGAGI. The length of the CDR3 is 15 residues. V lost 3 bases to trimming and J lost 5 bases, with 16 bases between them. CDR3 amino acids: CASSYWTEGTTEAFF. As DNA, the CDR3 is TGTGCCAGCAGTTATTGGACGGAGGGAACAACTGAAGCTTTCTTT.

The chain has TRBV21-1 and TRBJ2-7; TRBD1 is taken as the D call from the table, unchecked against the DNA. TRBV21-1 is classified as a pseudogene. The CDR3 sequence is 13 residues long. CDR3 amino acids: CASRKQGPYEQYF. The CDR3 DNA sequence: TGTGCCAGCAGGAAGCAGGGTCCCTACGAGCAGTACTTC.

V gene TRBV2 combines with J gene TRBJ2-2; D ambiguous. This CDR3 comprises 13 residues. Trimming cost V 2 bases and J 3 bases, with 4 bases left between them. Germline loops: CDR1 SNHLY, CDR2 FYNNEI. CDR3 DNA sequence: TGTGCCAGCAGTGAACAGGACACCGGGGAGCTGTTTTTT. Its translation is CASSEQDTGELFF.

The chain joins TRBV19 to TRBJ1-2; D call uncertain. Germline V gene sequence: CDR1 LNHDA, CDR2 SQIVND (reference sequence). This CDR3 comprises 15 residues. V was trimmed by 6 bases and J by 1 base, leaving 15 bases between them. For the CDR3, the DNA is TGTGCCAGTAGCGCTCTTGGGCCCTATAACTATGGCTACACCTTC. Translated: CASSALGPYNYGYTF.

The chain has TRBV28 and TRBJ1-6; TRBD1 is a possible D gene (5 bases). The CDR3 consists of 15 residues. In germline, CDR1 is MDHEN, CDR2 SYDVKM. V was cut by 7 bases and J by 7 bases, with 17 bases left in between. CDR3 loop: CASNLGGLRNSPLHF. CDR3 DNA sequence: TGTGCCAGCAACCTGGGGGGACTTAGGAATTCACCCCTCCACTTT.

The chain has TRBV29-1 and TRBJ1-2; 8 positions match TRBD1. The germline CDR1 and CDR2 sequences are SQVTM and ANQGSEA. With 7 bases clipped from V and 2 bases from J, the junction kept 9 bases outside the gene matches. The CDR3 has 14 residues. CDR3 amino acids: CSATGGPTNYGYTF. CDR3 nucleotide sequence: TGCAGCGCCACAGGGGGGCCAACCAACTATGGCTACACCTTC.

V gene TRBV10-3 combines with J gene TRBJ2-1; D assignment may be TRBD1 or TRBD2 (5 bases each). CDR3 size: 13 residues. V was pared by 10 bases and J by 4 bases, with 14 bases between. Germline lookup yields CDR1 ENHRY and CDR2 SYGVKD. The chain's CDR3 is CATVRDPYNEQFF. Here the CDR3 DNA reads TGTGCCACCGTCCGGGACCCATACAATGAGCAGTTCTTC.

The CDR3 bases are TGTGCCTGGAGACCACTCGGGGACCAACCCTACTATGGCTACACCTTC. It encodes CAWRPLGDQPYYGYTF. The rearrangement uses TRBV30 and TRBJ1-2; tentative D call: TRBD1 (5 bases). Trimming removed 3 bases at V and 3 bases at J, with 20 bases between. Germline V gene lookup returns CDR1 GTSNPN and CDR2 SVGIG (reference sequence). This CDR3 has 16 amino acids.

The rearrangement joins TRBV19 to TRBJ2-1, with D possibly being TRBD1 or TRBD2 (5 bases each). Trimming pared 7 bases from V and 4 bases from J, leaving 14 bases between. The CDR3 has 14 amino acids. Germline V gives CDR1 LNHDA, CDR2 SQIVND (reference sequence). In DNA form, the CDR3 reads TGTGCCAGTAACATCGGGGCTACTTACAATGAGCAGTTCTTC. Translation: CASNIGATYNEQFF.

The V call is TRBV7-8, the J call TRBJ2-5, with D possibly being TRBD1 or TRBD2 (6 bases each). The last part of the DNA fits TRBJ2-7 better; the J call may be wrong. Germline CDR1 is SGHVS and CDR2 is FQNEAQ. The CDR3 covers 14 residues. The CDR3 loop is CASSSVGAGGEQYF. DNA of the CDR3: TGTGCCAGCAGCTCCGTGGGGGCCGGGGGCGAGCAGTACTTC.

The V gene is TRBV30, the J gene TRBJ2-3; 9 positions agree with TRBD2. The V and J ends lost 7 bases and 4 bases, in that order; junction bases with no gene match: 9. CDR1 and CDR2 (germline): GTSNPN, SVGIG (reference sequence). The CDR3 consists of 14 residues. The CDR3 region has the DNA TGTGCCTCCGCGGGGGGGCCGGTCGCAGATACGCAGTATTTT. Its protein product is CASAGGPVADTQYF.

Only one count was recorded for this clone. This rearrangement joins TRBV9 to TRBJ1-1; no clear D. Per germline, CDR1 SGDLS and CDR2 YYNGEE. The CDR3 has 14 amino acids. The V gene lost 2 bases and the J gene lost 5 bases, with 13 bases spanning the gap. The CDR3 region has the DNA TGTGCCAGCAGCGTCGAAGCGGGTGTGACTGAAGCTTTCTTT. Translation gives CASSVEAGVTEAFF.

The chain carries TRBV11-2 and TRBJ2-3; 7 bases are shared with TRBD2. This CDR3 is 14 amino acids long. The germline gives CDR1 SGHAT, CDR2 FQNNGV. The V and J ends lost 5 bases and 1 base, in that order; junction bases with no gene match: 3. The CDR3 coding sequence is TGTGCCAGCAGCCGGGGGGTGGGCACAGATACGCAGTATTTT. Translating gives CASSRGVGTDTQYF.

The chain joins TRBV11-2 to TRBJ1-5; 7 bases map to TRBD1. The CDR3 runs 17 residues. The V gene end was trimmed by 1 base and the J gene end by 6 bases; junction bases not matched to a gene: 12. Germline CDR1 reads SGHAT; CDR2 reads FQNNGV. Written as DNA, the CDR3 is TGTGCCAGCAGCTTAGGAGTGTTGCAGGGGGTAGCTCAGCCCCAGCATTTT. This encodes CASSLGVLQGVAQPQHF.

This chain connects TRBV18 to TRBJ2-7; 14 bases are shared with TRBD2. CDR1 KGHSH and CDR2 LQKENI come from the germline V gene. There are 15 residues in the CDR3. The V and J ends lost 8 bases and 6 bases, in that order; junction bases with no gene match: 9. As DNA, the CDR3 is TGTGCCAGCGGAGAGGGACTAGCGGGAGTAGGCGAGCAGTACTTC. This sequence encodes CASGEGLAGVGEQYF.

This chain links TRBV10-2 with TRBJ2-5; TRBD2 agrees at 12 bases. Trimming took 2 bases from V and 13 from J; bases not matched to a gene: 5. This CDR3 region has 13 residues. Germline CDR1 is WSHSY and CDR2 is SAAADI. The CDR3 spells CASSEILAGGLYF. CDR3 coding DNA: TGCGCCAGCAGTGAGATACTAGCGGGAGGTCTGTACTTC.